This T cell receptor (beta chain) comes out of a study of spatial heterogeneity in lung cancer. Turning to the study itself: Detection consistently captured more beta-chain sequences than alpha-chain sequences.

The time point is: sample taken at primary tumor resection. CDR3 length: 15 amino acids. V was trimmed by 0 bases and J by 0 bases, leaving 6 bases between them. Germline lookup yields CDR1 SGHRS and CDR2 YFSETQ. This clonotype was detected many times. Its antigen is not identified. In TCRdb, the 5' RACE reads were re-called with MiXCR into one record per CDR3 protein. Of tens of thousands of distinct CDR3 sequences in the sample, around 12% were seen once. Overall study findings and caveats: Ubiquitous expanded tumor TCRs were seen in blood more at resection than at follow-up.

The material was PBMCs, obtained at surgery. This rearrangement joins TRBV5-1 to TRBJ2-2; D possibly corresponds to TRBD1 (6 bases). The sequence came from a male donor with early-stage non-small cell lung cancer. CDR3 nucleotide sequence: TGCGCCAGCAGCTTGGACAGGGCGAACACCGGGGAGCTGTTTTTT. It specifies CASSLDRANTGELFF. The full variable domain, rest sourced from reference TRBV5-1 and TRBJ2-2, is KAGVTQTPRYLIKTRGQQVTLSCSPISGHRSVSWYQQTPGQGLQFLFEYFSETQRNKGNFPGRFSGRQFSNSRSEMNVSTLELGDSALYLCASSLDRANTGELFFGEGSRLTVL.